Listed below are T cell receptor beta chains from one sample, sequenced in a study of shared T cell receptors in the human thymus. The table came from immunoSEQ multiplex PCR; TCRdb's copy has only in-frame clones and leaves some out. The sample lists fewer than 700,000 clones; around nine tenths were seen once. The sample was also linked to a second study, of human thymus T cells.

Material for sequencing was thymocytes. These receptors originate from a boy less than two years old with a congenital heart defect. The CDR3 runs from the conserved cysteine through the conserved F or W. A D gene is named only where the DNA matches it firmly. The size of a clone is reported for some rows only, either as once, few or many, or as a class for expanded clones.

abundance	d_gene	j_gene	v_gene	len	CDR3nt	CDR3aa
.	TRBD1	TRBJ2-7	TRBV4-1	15	TGCGCCAGCAGCCAATCAGGGACAGGGGACTACGAGCAGTACTTC	CASSQSGTGDYEQYF
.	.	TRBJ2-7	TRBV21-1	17	TGTGCCAGCAGCTCCCCGGGACAGCCCATGAGATCCTACGAGCAGTACTTC	CASSSPGQPMRSYEQYF
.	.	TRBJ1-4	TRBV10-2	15	TGCGCCAGCACCCCCCGGTTGTTGACGGGAGAAAAACTGTTTTTT	CASTPRLLTGEKLFF
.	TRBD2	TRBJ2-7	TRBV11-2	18	TGTGCCAGCACACATGGACTAGCGGGAGGGCCGAGCTCCTACGAGCAGTACTTC	CASTHGLAGGPSSYEQYF
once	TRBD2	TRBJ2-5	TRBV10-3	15	TGTGCCATCAGTGCCGGACTAGCGGGACCAGAGACCCAGTACTTC	CAISAGLAGPETQYF
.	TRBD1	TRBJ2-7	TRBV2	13	TGTGCCAGCAGTGGAACAGGGGTAGATCAGCAGTACTTC	CASSGTGVDQQYF
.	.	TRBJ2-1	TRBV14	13	TGTGCCAGCAGCTCCCGGAGGGCGGGCGAGCAGTTCTTC	CASSSRRAGEQFF
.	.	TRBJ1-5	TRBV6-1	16	TGTGCCAGCAGTGGAGTGGGGGACACCGGCAATCAGCCCCAGCATTTT	CASSGVGDTGNQPQHF
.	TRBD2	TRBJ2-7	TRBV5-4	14	TGTGCCAGCAGCTTTGCTGGGACTAGCTCCGAGCAGTACTTC	CASSFAGTSSEQYF
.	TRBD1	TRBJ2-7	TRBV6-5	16	TGTGCCAGCAGTTACTCTCGGACAGGGTCCACCTACGAGCAGTACTTC	CASSYSRTGSTYEQYF
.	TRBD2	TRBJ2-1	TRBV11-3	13	TGTGCCAGCAGCCGGGGGGGGGCAGGTGAGCAGTTCTTC	CASSRGGAGEQFF
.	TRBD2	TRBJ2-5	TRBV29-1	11	TGCAGCGGGGGGGGGAGAGAGACCCAGTACTTC	CSGGGRETQYF
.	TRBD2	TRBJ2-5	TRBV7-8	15	TGTGCCAGCACTCTAGCGGGGGGAAAAGAAGAGACCCAGTACTTC	CASTLAGGKEETQYF
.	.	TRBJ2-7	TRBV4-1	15	TGCGCCAGCAGCCAAGATTTTACAGGGAGGGACGAGCAGTACTTC	CASSQDFTGRDEQYF
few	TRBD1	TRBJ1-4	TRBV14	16	TGTGCCAGCAGCCAAGAATACGGGACAGTCCTTGAAAAACTGTTTTTT	CASSQEYGTVLEKLFF
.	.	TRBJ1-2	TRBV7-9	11	TGTGCCAGCAGTCTAGGGGATGGCTACACCTTC	CASSLGDGYTF
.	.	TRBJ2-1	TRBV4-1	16	TGCGCCAGCAGCCAAGGGGGGGTACTAGCCCCCAATGAGCAGTTCTTC	CASSQGGVLAPNEQFF